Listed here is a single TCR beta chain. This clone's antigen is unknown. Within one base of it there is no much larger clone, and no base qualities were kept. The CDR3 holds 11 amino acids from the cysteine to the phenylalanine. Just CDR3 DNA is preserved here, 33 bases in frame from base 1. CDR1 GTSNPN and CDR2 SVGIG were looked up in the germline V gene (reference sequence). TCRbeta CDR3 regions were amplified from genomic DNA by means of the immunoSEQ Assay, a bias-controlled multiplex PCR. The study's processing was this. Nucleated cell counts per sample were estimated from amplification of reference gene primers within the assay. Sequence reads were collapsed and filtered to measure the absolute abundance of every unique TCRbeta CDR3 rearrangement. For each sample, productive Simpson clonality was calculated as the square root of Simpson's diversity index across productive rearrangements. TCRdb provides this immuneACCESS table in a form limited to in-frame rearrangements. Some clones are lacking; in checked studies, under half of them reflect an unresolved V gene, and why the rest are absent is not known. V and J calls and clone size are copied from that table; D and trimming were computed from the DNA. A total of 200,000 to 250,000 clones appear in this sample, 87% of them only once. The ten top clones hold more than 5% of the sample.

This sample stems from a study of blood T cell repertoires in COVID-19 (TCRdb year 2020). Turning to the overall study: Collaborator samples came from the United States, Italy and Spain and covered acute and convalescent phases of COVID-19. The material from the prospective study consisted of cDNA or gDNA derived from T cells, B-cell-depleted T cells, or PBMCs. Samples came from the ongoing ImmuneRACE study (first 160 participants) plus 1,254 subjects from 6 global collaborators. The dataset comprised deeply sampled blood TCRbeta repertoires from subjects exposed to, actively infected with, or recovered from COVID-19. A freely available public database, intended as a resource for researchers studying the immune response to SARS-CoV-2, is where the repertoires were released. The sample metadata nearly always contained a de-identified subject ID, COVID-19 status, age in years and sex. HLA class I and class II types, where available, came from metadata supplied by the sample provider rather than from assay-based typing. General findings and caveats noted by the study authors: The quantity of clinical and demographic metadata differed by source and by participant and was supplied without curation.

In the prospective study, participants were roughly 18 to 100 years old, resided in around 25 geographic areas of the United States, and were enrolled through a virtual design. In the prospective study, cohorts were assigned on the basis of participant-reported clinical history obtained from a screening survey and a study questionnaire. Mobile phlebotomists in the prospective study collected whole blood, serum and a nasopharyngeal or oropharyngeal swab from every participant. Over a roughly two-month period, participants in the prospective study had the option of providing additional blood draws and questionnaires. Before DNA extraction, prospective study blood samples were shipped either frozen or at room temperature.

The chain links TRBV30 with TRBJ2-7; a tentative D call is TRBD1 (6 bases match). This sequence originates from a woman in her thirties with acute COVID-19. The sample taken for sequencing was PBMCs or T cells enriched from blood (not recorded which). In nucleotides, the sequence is TGTGGCGGACAGATTGGGTACGAGCAGTACTTC. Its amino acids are CGGQIGYEQYF.